A selection of T cell receptor beta chains follows, all from one sample in a study of cytomegalovirus exposure and HLA in healthy donors. Method: immunoSEQ multiplex PCR; TCRdb's copy keeps in-frame clones and lacks some. The sample lists around 120,000 clones; around 70% were seen once. Material for sequencing was PBMCs. The receptors here all came from a woman between 40 and 55 years old in good health and CMV-seronegative. Each CDR3 is given with its conserved first and last residue. Each record gives: J gene, V gene, D gene, clone size, CDR3 protein, CDR3 DNA. The D gene is left open where the match is weak. For some rows the clone size is stated as once, few or many, or as a class when expanded; others skip it.

j_call: TRBJ2-7
v_call: TRBV6-1
d_call: -
clone_size: once
cdr3_aa: CASRESVGSYEQYF
cdr3_nt: TGTGCCAGCAGGGAGTCGGTGGGCTCCTACGAGCAGTACTTC

j_call: TRBJ2-7
v_call: TRBV6-5
d_call: -
clone_size: -
cdr3_aa: CASSYSMGGYEQYF
cdr3_nt: TGTGCCAGCAGTTACTCGATGGGGGGCTACGAGCAGTACTTC

j_call: TRBJ2-1
v_call: TRBV11-1
d_call: TRBD2
clone_size: -
cdr3_aa: CASSFGSGSGEQFF
cdr3_nt: TGTGCCAGCAGCTTCGGTAGCGGGAGTGGTGAGCAGTTCTTC

j_call: TRBJ1-5
v_call: TRBV6-5
d_call: TRBD1
clone_size: -
cdr3_aa: CASSYQGGGQPQHF
cdr3_nt: TGTGCCAGCAGTTACCAGGGGGGCGGTCAGCCCCAGCATTTT

j_call: TRBJ1-2
v_call: TRBV19
d_call: -
clone_size: -
cdr3_aa: CASSRSQGHGYTF
cdr3_nt: TGTGCCAGCTCTAGGTCCCAGGGGCACGGCTACACCTTC

j_call: TRBJ2-7
v_call: TRBV27
d_call: TRBD1
clone_size: -
cdr3_aa: CASSSGTGLPHEQYF
cdr3_nt: TGTGCCAGCAGTTCGGGGACAGGGTTACCCCACGAGCAGTACTTC

j_call: TRBJ2-3
v_call: TRBV30
d_call: TRBD2
clone_size: few
cdr3_aa: CAWSVLLAGGQYF
cdr3_nt: TGTGCCTGGAGTGTACTTTTAGCGGGAGGGCAGTATTTT

j_call: TRBJ2-5
v_call: TRBV7-9
d_call: TRBD2
clone_size: few
cdr3_aa: CASSLPVGGARETQYF
cdr3_nt: TGTGCCAGCAGCTTACCGGTCGGGGGGGCGCGAGAGACCCAGTACTTC

j_call: TRBJ2-4
v_call: TRBV7-7
d_call: TRBD2
clone_size: -
cdr3_aa: CASSLGEAGGRSAKNIQYF
cdr3_nt: TGTGCTAGCAGCTTAGGGGAAGCGGGCGGGAGATCAGCCAAAAACATTCAGTACTTC

j_call: TRBJ1-1
v_call: TRBV29-1
d_call: TRBD1
clone_size: -
cdr3_aa: CSGETGVNTEAFF
cdr3_nt: TGCAGCGGCGAGACAGGGGTTAACACTGAAGCTTTCTTT

j_call: TRBJ2-2
v_call: TRBV27
d_call: TRBD2
clone_size: -
cdr3_aa: CASSSTLWGLAANTGELFF
cdr3_nt: TGTGCCAGCAGTTCAACATTGTGGGGACTAGCGGCGAACACCGGGGAGCTGTTTTTT

j_call: TRBJ2-2
v_call: TRBV9
d_call: -
clone_size: -
cdr3_aa: CASSPGTGELFF
cdr3_nt: TGTGCCAGCAGCCCGGGCACCGGGGAGCTGTTTTTT

j_call: TRBJ2-1
v_call: TRBV7-2
d_call: TRBD2
clone_size: -
cdr3_aa: CASRAGGLGNEQFF
cdr3_nt: TGTGCCAGCAGAGCGGGGGGGCTAGGGAATGAGCAGTTCTTC

j_call: TRBJ1-1
v_call: TRBV6-1
d_call: -
clone_size: -
cdr3_aa: CASSVYLFGTEAFF
cdr3_nt: TGTGCCAGCAGTGTATACCTATTCGGCACTGAAGCTTTCTTT

j_call: TRBJ1-6
v_call: TRBV5-1
d_call: -
clone_size: -
cdr3_aa: CASSLTTNNSPLHF
cdr3_nt: TGCGCCAGCAGCTTAACAACAAATAATTCACCCCTCCACTTT

j_call: TRBJ2-1
v_call: TRBV25-1
d_call: TRBD1
clone_size: -
cdr3_aa: CASSEFRGQGRNEQFF
cdr3_nt: TGTGCCAGCAGTGAATTTAGAGGACAGGGCAGAAATGAGCAGTTCTTC

j_call: TRBJ2-2
v_call: TRBV6-5
d_call: TRBD1
clone_size: -
cdr3_aa: CASSSGTGHTGELFF
cdr3_nt: TGTGCCAGCAGTTCCGGGACAGGACACACCGGGGAGCTGTTTTTT

j_call: TRBJ2-3
v_call: TRBV6-1
d_call: -
clone_size: -
cdr3_aa: CASSEAASRGTDTQYF
cdr3_nt: TGTGCCAGCAGTGAAGCGGCCAGCCGGGGCACAGATACGCAGTATTTT

j_call: TRBJ1-2
v_call: TRBV5-5
d_call: -
clone_size: -
cdr3_aa: CASSISAGETYGYTF
cdr3_nt: TGTGCCAGCAGCATCTCGGCAGGGGAAACCTATGGCTACACCTTC

j_call: TRBJ2-5
v_call: TRBV6-1
d_call: TRBD2
clone_size: -
cdr3_aa: CASRELAGAGETQYF
cdr3_nt: TGTGCCAGCAGGGAACTAGCGGGGGCCGGGGAGACCCAGTACTTC

j_call: TRBJ2-7
v_call: TRBV6-5
d_call: TRBD2
clone_size: -
cdr3_aa: CASSYSFLAGDYEQYF
cdr3_nt: TGTGCCAGCAGTTACTCTTTTCTAGCGGGGGACTACGAGCAGTACTTC

j_call: TRBJ1-5
v_call: TRBV6-6
d_call: -
clone_size: -
cdr3_aa: CASTPGGSTQPQHF
cdr3_nt: TGTGCCAGCACCCCCGGGGGGTCCACTCAGCCCCAGCATTTT